The entry below gives a single T cell receptor (beta chain) sequence along with its context. The antigen remains undetermined. These data are taken from a study of post-analysis software for immune sequencing data. The library was made from cDNA and included unique molecular identifiers. TCRdb fed the PCR reads into MiXCR, producing one record per CDR3 protein. The sample carries some 450,000 distinct CDR3 sequences, approximately 45% recorded once. V lost 6 bases and J 12 bases, leaving 22 bases between the germline ends. This CDR3 is 15 amino acids long. Germline loops: CDR1 SGHKS, CDR2 YYEKEE (reference sequence). The study, taken as a whole, reports: Compared with controls, patients had more of 4 or 5 TRBV segments, including TRBV5-6, TRBV5-1 and TRBV20-1.

The chain combines TRBV5-5 with TRBJ1-6, with D unclear. Sequenced sample: blood. The origin of this receptor is a girl aged 5 to 17 with multiple sclerosis. The CDR3 nucleotides are TGTGCCAGCATTCCGGGCGAGCACCTATTTGGACCCCTCCACTTT. Encoded protein: CASIPGEHLFGPLHF.